The 12 T cell receptor beta chains listed next were all sequenced from one sample in a study of blood T cell repertoires in COVID-19. Libraries were prepared by immunoSEQ multiplex PCR; TCRdb keeps only in-frame clonotypes and omits some of them. The data show about 240,000 clones, around 88% seen once. The sample consisted of PBMCs or T cells enriched from blood (not recorded which). Receptors were obtained from a woman aged 25 to 39 who had recovered from COVID-19.

The chain has TRBV28 and TRBJ2-3; 9 bases align to TRBD2. Per the germline V gene, CDR1 is MDHEN and CDR2 is SYDVKM. The CDR3 runs to 13 residues. V gave up 8 bases and J gave up 2 bases; unmatched junction bases: 2. This CDR3 is CASQREVTDTQYF. Written as DNA, the CDR3 is TGTGCCAGCCAGCGGGAGGTCACAGATACGCAGTATTTT.

The count of this clone is one. CDR3 DNA: TGCGCCAGCAGCCTTGGGACTAAGCAAGAGACCCAGTACTTC. As protein: CASSLGTKQETQYF. This chain links TRBV4-3 with TRBJ2-5, with 7 bases identical to TRBD2. Germline-derived CDR1 and CDR2 are LGHNA and YSLEER. The CDR3 is made up of 14 amino acids. The V gene end was trimmed by 4 bases and the J gene end by 2 bases; junction bases not matched to a gene: 4.

The chain recombines TRBV30 with TRBJ1-2, with TRBD1 matching 9 bases. There are 17 residues in the CDR3. Germline V lookup: CDR1 GTSNPN, CDR2 SVGIG (reference sequence). The V and J ends lost 0 bases and 7 bases, in that order; junction bases with no gene match: 15. Written as DNA, the CDR3 is TGTGCCTGGAGTGTTGGGGACAGGGACTACTTCAGAGGTGGCTACACCTTC. It is translated as CAWSVGDRDYFRGGYTF.

The rearrangement uses TRBV7-6 and TRBJ2-7; D is possibly TRBD1 (6 bases). Between the trimmed V and J ends, which lost 1 base and 2 bases, there was a span of 12 bases. Germline V lookup: CDR1 SGHVS, CDR2 FNYEAQ. The CDR3 is 15 residues long. As DNA, the CDR3 is TGTGCCAGCAGCTTAGAGCAGGGGTCCCCCTACGAGCAGTACTTC. Its translation: CASSLEQGSPYEQYF.

This chain uses TRBV4-2 with TRBJ1-4; D not resolved. From germline, CDR1 is LGHNA and CDR2 YNFKEQ. This CDR3 region has 12 residues. V lost 6 bases and J 8 bases, leaving 10 bases between the germline ends. The CDR3 sequence is CASSSNREKLFF. CDR3 in DNA: TGTGCCAGCAGTTCTAACCGAGAAAAACTGTTTTTT.

V gene TRBV27 combines with J gene TRBJ2-1; possible D gene TRBD1, 5 bases. This CDR3 is 14 amino acids long. V was trimmed by 6 bases and J by 4 bases, leaving 13 bases between them. Per germline, CDR1 MNHEY and CDR2 SMNVEV (reference sequence). This CDR3 reads CASRVIAGYNEQFF. CDR3 bases: TGTGCCAGCAGGGTTATTGCAGGGTACAATGAGCAGTTCTTC.

The rearrangement uses TRBV9 and TRBJ2-7; 9 nucleotides align to TRBD2. This CDR3 region has 16 residues. Germline assignment: CDR1 SGDLS and CDR2 YYNGEE. The trim removed 0 bases at V and 6 bases at J, leaving 10 bases unmatched. DNA for the CDR3: TGTGCCAGCAGCGTAGGGGGCGGGAGGGGCCTAGCCGAGCAGTACTTC. As protein: CASSVGGGRGLAEQYF.

This clone was detected a few times. The V and J genes are TRBV28 and TRBJ1-5, with D uncertain. The V gene lost 5 bases and the J gene lost 2 bases, with 7 bases spanning the gap. The germline V gene has CDR1 MDHEN and CDR2 SYDVKM. The CDR3 runs to 13 residues. CDR3 region: CASSTSGNQPQHF. The CDR3 region has the DNA TGTGCCAGCAGTACTAGCGGCAATCAGCCCCAGCATTTT.

The rearrangement joins TRBV28 to TRBJ1-5; D call uncertain. The germline V gene has CDR1 MDHEN and CDR2 SYDVKM. Trimming took 11 bases from V and 1 from J, leaving 9 bases between them. This CDR3 region has 12 residues. CDR3 nucleotides: TGTGCCCCTAGGAGAAGCAATCAGCCCCAGCATTTT. Translating it yields CAPRRSNQPQHF.

This chain joins TRBV30 and TRBJ1-1, with 9 bases that match TRBD1. The CDR3 covers 14 residues. Germline CDR1 reads GTSNPN; CDR2 reads SVGIG (reference sequence). After removal of 2 bases from V and 1 base from J, the junction contained 2 bases not matched to a gene. The CDR3 nucleotides are TGTGCCTGGAGTAACAGGGGGCGGAACACTGAAGCTTTCTTT. Its protein is CAWSNRGRNTEAFF.

V is TRBV14 and J is TRBJ1-1; unclear D gene. Trimming shortened V by 2 bases and J by 3 bases, and 7 bases separated the two germline ends. Germline CDR1 is SGHDN and CDR2 is FVKESK. The CDR3 totals 13 residues. The CDR3 spells CASSQLGYTEAFF. The CDR3 DNA reads as TGTGCCAGCAGCCAACTAGGTTACACTGAAGCTTTCTTT.

The chain joins TRBV5-6 to TRBJ1-3; 7 bases are a match to TRBD1. CDR1 is SGHDT and CDR2 is YYEEEE in the germline V gene. CDR3 length: 16 residues. Trimming removed 4 bases from V and 0 bases from J; junction bases left unmatched: 7. CDR3 region: CASSVQGTVSGNTIYF. The CDR3 coding sequence is TGTGCCAGCAGCGTGCAGGGGACAGTCTCTGGAAACACCATATATTTT.